The entry below describes one T cell receptor (beta chain). No antigen is known for it. No base quality information exists; no much larger clone differs at one position. The collaborating institutions used their own protocols to collect whole blood in K2EDTA tubes. For TCRbeta analysis, collaborators shipped samples in one of three forms: frozen whole blood, isolated PBMCs, or DNA extracted from either of those sample types. The record originates from a study of blood T cell repertoires in COVID-19 (dated by TCRdb to 2019 to 2021). General notes on the study: The collaborator samples originated in the United States, Italy and Spain and spanned the acute and convalescent phases of COVID-19. Deeply sampled blood TCRbeta repertoires from subjects exposed to, actively infected with, or recovered from COVID-19 were included in the dataset. Nearly every sample came with metadata listing a de-identified subject ID, COVID-19 status, age in years and sex. The repertoires were released in a freely available public database meant as a resource for research on the immune response to SARS-CoV-2. Where HLA class I and class II types were available, the types were taken from metadata supplied by the sample provider, not from assay-based typing. The samples were drawn from two sources: the first 160 participants of the ongoing ImmuneRACE study, and fewer than 1,500 subjects contributed by 6 global collaborators. The prospective study material was composed of cDNA or gDNA derived from T cells, B-cell-depleted T cells, or PBMCs.

Trimming at the junction amounts to 1 base on V and 7 bases on J, and the germline ends lie 11 bases apart. The CDR3 measures 14 amino acids from cysteine to phenylalanine. Only the CDR3 region is kept as DNA, spanning 42 bases read in frame from base 1. Looking up the germline V gene yields CDR1 SGHTA and CDR2 FQGNSA. What the authors observed across the whole study: The amount of clinical and demographic metadata varied by source and participant and was provided uncurated.

TCRbeta CDR3 regions were amplified from genomic DNA using the immunoSEQ Assay, a bias-controlled multiplex PCR. As for how the authors treated the data: The number of nucleated cells in each sample was estimated by amplification of reference gene primers within the assay. To quantify the absolute abundance of each unique TCRbeta CDR3 rearrangement, sequence reads were collapsed and filtered. Productive Simpson clonality was computed per sample as the square root of Simpson's diversity index over productive rearrangements. TCRdb limited this immuneACCESS table to in-frame rearrangements with V and J called. A share of clones is missing; checked studies link under half to unresolved V genes, and the rest is unexplained. V, J and clone size are those of that table, while D and trimming were read from the DNA. This sample comprises about 41,000 clones, 81% of them detected only once. Roughly 38% of the sample is taken by the ten largest.

The receptor was derived from a man aged 35 to 55 with active or convalescent COVID-19. The rearranged chain carries TRBV7-2 and TRBJ2-1; TRBD2 is a possible D gene, resting on 7 matching bases. The sequenced sample was peripheral blood. The CDR3 region: CASSLEGGWNEQFF. DNA sequence: TGTGCCAGCAGCTTAGAGGGGGGGTGGAATGAGCAGTTCTTC.